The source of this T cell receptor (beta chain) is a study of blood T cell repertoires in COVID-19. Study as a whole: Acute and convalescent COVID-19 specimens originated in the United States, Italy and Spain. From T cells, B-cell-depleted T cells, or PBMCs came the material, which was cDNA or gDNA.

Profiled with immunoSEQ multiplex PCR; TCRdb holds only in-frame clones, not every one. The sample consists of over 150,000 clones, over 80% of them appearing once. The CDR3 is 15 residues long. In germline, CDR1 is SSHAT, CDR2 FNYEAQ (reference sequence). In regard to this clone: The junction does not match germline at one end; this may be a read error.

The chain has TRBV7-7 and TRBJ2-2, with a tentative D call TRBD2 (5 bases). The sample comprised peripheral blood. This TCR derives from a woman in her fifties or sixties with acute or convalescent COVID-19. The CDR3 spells CASSPGLVNTGELFF. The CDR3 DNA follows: TGTGCTAGCAGCCCCGGACTTGTTAACACCGGGGAGCTGTTTTTT.